This passage covers 29 T cell receptor beta chains from one sample sequenced in a study of blood T cell repertoires in COVID-19. The repertoire was sequenced with immunoSEQ multiplex PCR; TCRdb's copy has only in-frame clones and lacks some. This table holds 140,000 to 150,000 clones, 75% to 90% found once. The sequencing sample was made of peripheral blood. These receptor sequences come from a man older than 75 with acute or convalescent COVID-19.

The CDR3 reads CATSGHTNTGELFF. The CDR3, as DNA: TGTGCCACCAGTGGACACACGAACACCGGGGAGCTGTTTTTT. V and J are TRBV24-1 and TRBJ2-2; D not resolved. There are 14 residues in the CDR3. V was clipped by 5 bases and J by 0 bases, with 6 bases between them. Germline CDR1 is KGHDR and CDR2 is SFDVKD.

V is TRBV18 and J is TRBJ2-2; the D is unclear. Per germline, CDR1 KGHSH and CDR2 LQKENI. The CDR3 has 16 residues. The V and J ends lost 1 base and 2 bases respectively, with 11 bases between them. The DNA of the CDR3 is TGTGCCAGCTCACCACAGGCAGGTATCAACACCGGGGAGCTGTTTTTT. Its protein product is CASSPQAGINTGELFF.

The V gene is TRBV30, the J gene TRBJ2-5, with 8 bases matching TRBD1. V lost 3 bases, J lost 4 bases, and 1 base stayed unmatched. The CDR3 runs to 12 residues. Germline assignment: CDR1 GTSNPN and CDR2 SVGIG (reference sequence). CDR3 bases: TGTGCCTGGAGCAGGGGGCTAGAGACCCAGTACTTC. Translated, it gives CAWSRGLETQYF.

The rearrangement links TRBV5-1 to TRBJ2-1, with TRBD1 matching over 7 bases. The CDR3 is 12 residues long. CDR1 SGHRS and CDR2 YFSETQ come from the germline V gene. V trimming: 4 bases; J trimming: 8 bases; junction bases outside the gene matches: 3. CDR3 in amino acids: CASSIQGHEQFF. In DNA form, the CDR3 reads TGCGCCAGCAGCATACAGGGGCATGAGCAGTTCTTC. Full variable domain (outside the CDR3, taken from reference TRBV5-1 and TRBJ2-1): KAGVTQTPRYLIKTRGQQVTLSCSPISGHRSVSWYQQTPGQGLQFLFEYFSETQRNKGNFPGRFSGRQFSNSRSEMNVSTLELGDSALYLCASSIQGHEQFFGPGTRLTVL.

The genes are TRBV9 and TRBJ1-1, with 7 bases identical to TRBD1. The germline CDR1 and CDR2 sequences are SGDLS and YYNGEE. J lost 0 bases, V lost 3 bases, and 5 bases had no gene match. The CDR3 has 15 residues. The CDR3 region is CASSAGDRMNTEAFF. The CDR3 region has the DNA TGTGCCAGCAGCGCCGGGGACAGAATGAACACTGAAGCTTTCTTT. The entire variable domain, with the rest obtained from reference TRBV9 and TRBJ1-1, is as follows: DSGVTQTPKHLITATGQRVTLRCSPRSGDLSVYWYQQSLDQGLQFLIQYYNGEERAKGNILERFSAQQFPDLHSELNLSSLELGDSALYFCASSAGDRMNTEAFFGQGTRLTVV.

V usage is TRBV2 and J usage is TRBJ2-5; 8 bases align to TRBD2. The CDR3 is made up of 12 amino acids. CDR1 SNHLY and CDR2 FYNNEI come from the germline V gene. The V gene end was trimmed by 7 bases and the J gene end by 5 bases; junction bases not matched to a gene: 3. Here the CDR3 reads CASMREVETQYF. The CDR3 region has the DNA TGTGCCAGCATGCGGGAGGTTGAGACCCAGTACTTC.

The gene calls are TRBV11-2 and TRBJ2-7, with 7 nucleotides matching TRBD1. Germline CDR1 is SGHAT and CDR2 is FQNNGV. Unmatched junction bases numbered 6, after V lost 3 bases and J lost 7 bases. The CDR3 contains 13 residues. As DNA, the CDR3 is TGTGCCAGCAGCTTCACGACAGGGCGGGAGCAGTACTTC. This encodes CASSFTTGREQYF.

This chain joins TRBV6-5 and TRBJ1-3, with D perhaps TRBD1 (6 bases). The CDR3 totals 15 residues. V was shortened by 5 bases and J by 3 bases, with 14 bases between the two germline ends. CDR1 and CDR2 from the germline V gene are MNHEY and SVGAGI. The CDR3 DNA reads TGTGCCAGCAGTCGCCCGCGGGGGCTTGGAAACACCATATATTTT. As protein: CASSRPRGLGNTIYF.

The V gene is TRBV6-5, the J gene TRBJ2-7; TRBD1 aligns across 8 bases. CDR3 size: 14 residues. Trimming cost V 2 bases and J 3 bases; bases outside gene matches: 3. The germline CDR1 and CDR2 sequences are MNHEY and SVGAGI. The CDR3 DNA reads as TGTGCCAGCAGTTACCGGACAGGGAACTACGAGCAGTACTTC. Protein product: CASSYRTGNYEQYF.

The chain uses TRBV28 and TRBJ1-5; 11 bases are a match to TRBD1. The CDR3 runs to 15 residues. V gave up 7 bases and J gave up 7 bases; unmatched junction bases: 9. CDR1 MDHEN and CDR2 SYDVKM come from the germline V gene. The CDR3 spells CASITGDRGYQPQHF. Written as DNA, the CDR3 is TGTGCCAGCATCACAGGGGACAGGGGGTACCAGCCCCAGCATTTT.

This chain uses TRBV28 with TRBJ1-2; D unresolved. The CDR3 loop spans 12 amino acids. Germline V gene lookup returns CDR1 MDHEN and CDR2 SYDVKM. The germline V and J ends were trimmed by 4 bases and 8 bases, with 11 bases remaining between them. The CDR3 spells CASSSAGLGYTF. For the CDR3, the DNA is TGTGCCAGCAGTTCAGCGGGTCTAGGCTACACCTTC.

The gene calls are TRBV5-5 and TRBJ1-1; maybe TRBD1 (5 bases). V was trimmed by 2 bases and J by 6 bases, leaving 11 bases between them. Germline V gene data show CDR1 as SGHKS and CDR2 as YYEKEE (reference sequence). The CDR3 spans 13 residues. The CDR3 region has the DNA TGTGCCAGCAGCTTCGCGGGGCGGGCTGAAGCTTTCTTT. Translated: CASSFAGRAEAFF.

The V gene is TRBV4-1, the J gene TRBJ2-1; D perhaps matches TRBD1 (6 bases). The length of the CDR3 is 14 residues. The V end was cut by 2 bases, the J end by 9 bases, with 14 bases between. Per the germline V gene, CDR1 is MGHRA and CDR2 is YSYEKL. CDR3 loop: CASSQLTGYGEQFF. CDR3 in DNA: TGCGCCAGCAGCCAACTAACAGGGTACGGTGAGCAGTTCTTC.

The chain uses TRBV3-1 (or the pseudogene TRBV3-2) and TRBJ1-4; TRBD1 matches at 8 bases. Germline CDR1 reads LGHDT; CDR2 reads YNNKEL (reference sequence). The trim removed 2 bases at V and 7 bases at J, leaving 3 bases unmatched. CDR3 size: 14 residues. This CDR3 is CASSQNRGGEKLFF. The CDR3 nucleotides read TGTGCCAGCAGCCAAAACAGGGGGGGTGAAAAACTGTTTTTT.

This chain uses TRBV5-1 with TRBJ1-1, with D possibly matching TRBD1 (6 bases). The V gene lost 3 bases and the J gene lost 12 bases, with 18 bases spanning the gap. The germline gives CDR1 SGHRS, CDR2 YFSETQ. This CDR3 spans 13 amino acids. CDR3 coding DNA: TGCGCCAGCAGCTGGGCACAGGGAAGAGAATCTTTCTTT. Translation: CASSWAQGRESFF.

The chain couples TRBV5-1 to TRBJ1-6; 12 bases match TRBD1. In germline, CDR1 is SGHRS, CDR2 YFSETQ. The CDR3 has 15 residues. After removal of 0 bases from V and 11 bases from J, the junction contained 3 bases not matched to a gene. The CDR3 here is CASSLEGQGAAPLHF. CDR3 bases: TGCGCCAGCAGCTTGGAGGGACAGGGGGCCGCACCCCTCCACTTT.

The chain is built from TRBV14 and TRBJ2-2, with a possible D match to TRBD1 (6 bases). From germline, CDR1 is SGHDN and CDR2 FVKESK. The CDR3 loop spans 15 amino acids. The ends were cut back, 3 bases at V and 1 base at J, with 9 bases in the middle. The CDR3 region is CASSQPGQNTGELFF. In nucleotides, the CDR3 is TGTGCCAGCAGCCAGCCGGGACAGAACACCGGGGAGCTGTTTTTT.

This chain connects TRBV5-4 to TRBJ2-5, with D perhaps TRBD2 (6 bases). Trimming left V 4 bases short and J 1 base short, with 8 bases between. Germline values: CDR1 SGHNT, CDR2 YYREEE (reference sequence). This CDR3 region has 13 residues. CDR3 bases: TGTGCCAGCAGCAGGGGACTCCAAGAGACCCAGTACTTC. Translating it yields CASSRGLQETQYF.

The count of this clone is one. V usage is TRBV5-4 and J usage is TRBJ1-2; 8 positions agree with TRBD1. Trimming took 4 bases from V and 9 from J; bases not matched to a gene: 5. Looked up from germline, CDR1 is SGHNT and CDR2 is YYREEE (reference sequence). This CDR3 comprises 12 residues. The CDR3 loop reads CASSLGTGSYTF. The CDR3 DNA reads TGTGCCAGCAGCCTAGGGACAGGCAGCTACACCTTC.

This clone occurred once. The chain joins TRBV20-1 to TRBJ2-1; no definite D call. The CDR3 is 10 residues long. The germline gives CDR1 DFQATT, CDR2 SNEGSKA (reference sequence). V lost 8 bases and J lost 8, with 10 bases in between. The CDR3 sequence: CSTGVDEQFF. Here the CDR3 DNA reads TGCAGTACGGGTGTGGATGAGCAGTTCTTC.

The V and J genes are TRBV18 and TRBJ1-4, with D unresolved. The germline CDR1 and CDR2 sequences are KGHSH and LQKENI. V lost 1 base and J lost 4, with 10 bases in between. CDR3 length: 15 amino acids. The CDR3 loop reads CASSPLTNSNEKLFF. The CDR3 DNA follows: TGTGCCAGCTCACCACTGACCAACAGTAATGAAAAACTGTTTTTT.

The chain joins TRBV9 to TRBJ2-5; TRBD2 matches 10 bases. The CDR3 runs 15 residues. V gave up 4 bases and J gave up 4 bases; unmatched junction bases: 7. From germline, CDR1 is SGDLS and CDR2 YYNGEE. CDR3 sequence reads: CASSPKAGGGETQYF. The CDR3 region has the DNA TGTGCCAGCAGCCCCAAAGCGGGAGGGGGAGAGACCCAGTACTTC.

This clone was detected a few times. A read error may produce the germline difference seen at one junction end. The V call is TRBV7-8, the J call TRBJ2-5, with a tentative D call TRBD2 (6 bases). The CDR3 extends over 15 amino acids. The germline V gene encodes CDR1 SGHVS and CDR2 FQNEAQ. DNA for the CDR3: TGTGCCAGCACCTTAAGGTGGGGGGACCAAGAGACCCAGTACTTC. Encoded protein: CASTLRWGDQETQYF. Drawing the rest from reference TRBV7-8 and TRBJ2-5, the complete variable domain is GAGVSQSPRYKVAKRGQDVALRCDPISGHVSLFWYQQALGQGPEFLTYFQNEAQLDKSGLPSDRFFAERPEGSVSTLKIQRTQQEDSAVYLCASTLRWGDQETQYFGPGTRLLVL.

This rearrangement joins TRBV28 to TRBJ2-3, with D tentatively TRBD1 (5 bases). Trimming removed 10 bases from V and 4 bases from J, with 18 bases in between. The CDR3 runs to 14 residues. CDR1 MDHEN and CDR2 SYDVKM come from the germline V gene. CDR3 DNA: TGTGCCATAAAGACAGACTTGACGGCAGATACGCAGTATTTT. The encoded protein is CAIKTDLTADTQYF.

The chain uses TRBV11-1 and TRBJ1-4; 7 bases map to TRBD1. V was clipped by 5 bases and J by 6 bases; unmatched bases: 6. In germline, CDR1 is SGHAT, CDR2 FQDESV (reference sequence). The CDR3 sequence is 14 residues long. CDR3 sequence (DNA): TGTGCCAGCAGCCACGACAGGGTTGATGAAAAACTGTTTTTT. Amino acids: CASSHDRVDEKLFF.

The CDR3 DNA sequence: TGTGCCAGCAGCGTAGGTCCTAGCGGTAGCTCCTACAATGAGCAGTTCTTC. It translates to CASSVGPSGSSYNEQFF. The rearrangement joins TRBV9 to TRBJ2-1; 7 bases are shared with TRBD2. Trimming took 0 bases from V and 0 from J; bases not matched to a gene: 6. CDR1 is SGDLS, CDR2 YYNGEE, per germline. The CDR3 length is 17 residues.

The gene calls are TRBV5-1 and TRBJ1-4, with 8 bases that match TRBD1. V lost 3 bases to trimming and J lost 5 bases; unmatched junction nucleotides: 3. The CDR3 runs 14 residues. CDR1 and CDR2 from the germline V gene are SGHRS and YFSETQ. CDR3 region: CASSSGGANEKLFF. The CDR3 DNA reads TGCGCCAGCAGCTCAGGGGGCGCGAATGAAAAACTGTTTTTT.

The chain combines TRBV5-1 with TRBJ2-1; D perhaps matches TRBD2 (5 bases). Germline values: CDR1 SGHRS, CDR2 YFSETQ. This CDR3 comprises 14 residues. The germline V and J ends were trimmed by 4 bases and 9 bases, with 17 bases remaining between them. The CDR3 DNA reads as TGCGCCAGCAGCACGGACGCGGGCCCCGGTGAGCAGTTCTTC. Protein sequence: CASSTDAGPGEQFF.

This clone has only one observation. This same CDR3 is encoded by further DNA sequences in the sample. The genes are TRBV6-5 and TRBJ1-1, with D possibly TRBD1 on 6 matching bases. This CDR3 contains 13 residues. Germline V gene lookup returns CDR1 MNHEY and CDR2 SVGAGI. The ends were cut back, 6 bases at V and 1 base at J, with 9 bases in the middle. The CDR3 here is CASSSQGNTEAFF. CDR3 nucleotide sequence: TGTGCCAGCAGCTCACAGGGGAACACTGAAGCTTTCTTT.